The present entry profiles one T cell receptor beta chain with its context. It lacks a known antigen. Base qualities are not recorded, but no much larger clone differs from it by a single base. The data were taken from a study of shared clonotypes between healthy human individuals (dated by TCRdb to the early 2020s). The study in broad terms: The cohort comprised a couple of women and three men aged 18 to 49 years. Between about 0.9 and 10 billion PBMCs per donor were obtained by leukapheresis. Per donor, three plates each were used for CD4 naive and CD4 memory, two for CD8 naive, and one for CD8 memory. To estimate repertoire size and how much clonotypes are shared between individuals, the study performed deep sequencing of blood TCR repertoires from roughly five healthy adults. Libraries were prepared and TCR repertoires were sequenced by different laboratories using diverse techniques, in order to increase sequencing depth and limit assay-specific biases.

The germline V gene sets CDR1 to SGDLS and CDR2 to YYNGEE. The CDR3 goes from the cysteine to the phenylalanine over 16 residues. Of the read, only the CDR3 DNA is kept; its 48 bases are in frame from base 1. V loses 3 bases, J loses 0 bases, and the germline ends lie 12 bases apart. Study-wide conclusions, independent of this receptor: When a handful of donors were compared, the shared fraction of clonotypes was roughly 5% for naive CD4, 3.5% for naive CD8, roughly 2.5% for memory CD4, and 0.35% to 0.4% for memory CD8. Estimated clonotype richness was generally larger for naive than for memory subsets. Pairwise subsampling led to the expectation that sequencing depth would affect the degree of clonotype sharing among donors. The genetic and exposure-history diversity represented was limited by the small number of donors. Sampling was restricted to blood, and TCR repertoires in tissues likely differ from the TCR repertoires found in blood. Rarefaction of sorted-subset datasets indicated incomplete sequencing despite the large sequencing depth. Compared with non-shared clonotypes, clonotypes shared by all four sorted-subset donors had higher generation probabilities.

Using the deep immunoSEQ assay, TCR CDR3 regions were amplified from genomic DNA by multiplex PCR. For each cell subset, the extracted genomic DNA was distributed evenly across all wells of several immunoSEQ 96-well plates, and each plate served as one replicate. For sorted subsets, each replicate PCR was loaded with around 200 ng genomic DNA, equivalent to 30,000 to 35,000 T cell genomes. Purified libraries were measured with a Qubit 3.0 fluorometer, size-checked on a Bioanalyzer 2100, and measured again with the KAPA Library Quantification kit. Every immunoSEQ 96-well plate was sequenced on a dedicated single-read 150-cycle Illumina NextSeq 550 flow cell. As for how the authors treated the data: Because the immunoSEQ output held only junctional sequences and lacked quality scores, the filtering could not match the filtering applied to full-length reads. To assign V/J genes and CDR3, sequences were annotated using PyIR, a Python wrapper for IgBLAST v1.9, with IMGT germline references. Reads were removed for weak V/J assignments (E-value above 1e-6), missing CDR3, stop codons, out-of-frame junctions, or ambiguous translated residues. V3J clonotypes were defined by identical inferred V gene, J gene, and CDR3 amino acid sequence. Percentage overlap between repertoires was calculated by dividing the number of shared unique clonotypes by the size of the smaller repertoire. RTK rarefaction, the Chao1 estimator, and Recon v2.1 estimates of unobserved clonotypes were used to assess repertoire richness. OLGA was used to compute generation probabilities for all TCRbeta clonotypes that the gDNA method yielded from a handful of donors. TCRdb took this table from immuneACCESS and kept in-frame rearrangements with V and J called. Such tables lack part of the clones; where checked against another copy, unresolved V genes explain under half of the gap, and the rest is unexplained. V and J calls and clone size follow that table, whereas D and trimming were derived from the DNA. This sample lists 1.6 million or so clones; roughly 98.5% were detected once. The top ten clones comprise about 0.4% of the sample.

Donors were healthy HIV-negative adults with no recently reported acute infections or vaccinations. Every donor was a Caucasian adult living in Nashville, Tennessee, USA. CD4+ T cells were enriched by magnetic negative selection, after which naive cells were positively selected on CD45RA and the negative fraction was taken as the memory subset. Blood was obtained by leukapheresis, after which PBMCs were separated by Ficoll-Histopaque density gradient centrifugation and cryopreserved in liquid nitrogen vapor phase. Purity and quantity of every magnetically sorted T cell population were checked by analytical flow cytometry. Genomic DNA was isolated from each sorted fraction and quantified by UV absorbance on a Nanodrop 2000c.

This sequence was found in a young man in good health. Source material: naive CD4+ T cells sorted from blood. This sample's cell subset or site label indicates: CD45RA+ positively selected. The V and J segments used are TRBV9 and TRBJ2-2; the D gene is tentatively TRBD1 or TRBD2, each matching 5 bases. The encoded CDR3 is CASSAPGRSNTGELFF. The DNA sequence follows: TGTGCCAGCAGCGCTCCGGGACGGTCGAACACCGGGGAGCTGTTTTTT.